This T cell receptor (beta chain) was sequenced during a study of T-cell memory formation after mild COVID-19. Whole-study results and caveats: Contracting clones, day 15 to 85, had balanced CD4/CD8, and later expanders favored CD4+.

This clonotype was seen ten or more times. Its cognate antigen is unknown. TCRdb re-called the 5' RACE reads with MiXCR, one entry per CDR3 protein. The sample comprises about 300,000 distinct CDR3 sequences, approximately 19% of which are singletons, and approximately 21% rests with the top ten. Losses at the gene ends were 2 bases for V and 0 bases for J; bases not matched to a gene: 9. The germline V gene encodes CDR1 SGHVS and CDR2 FQNEAQ. This CDR3 is 18 amino acids long. The rearrangement links TRBV7-8 to TRBJ2-1; 8 bases map to TRBD2. The source of this sequence is a man between 18 and 29 years old who had mild COVID-19 (a few samples of this study predate the infection). Cell type and time point are not known. The sample taken for sequencing was PBMCs or a T cell subset sorted from them (not recorded which). CDR3 coding DNA: TGTGCCAGCAGCTTACGGCGAGCGGGGGTTAGCTCCTACAATGAGCAGTTCTTC. This sequence encodes CASSLRRAGVSSYNEQFF.